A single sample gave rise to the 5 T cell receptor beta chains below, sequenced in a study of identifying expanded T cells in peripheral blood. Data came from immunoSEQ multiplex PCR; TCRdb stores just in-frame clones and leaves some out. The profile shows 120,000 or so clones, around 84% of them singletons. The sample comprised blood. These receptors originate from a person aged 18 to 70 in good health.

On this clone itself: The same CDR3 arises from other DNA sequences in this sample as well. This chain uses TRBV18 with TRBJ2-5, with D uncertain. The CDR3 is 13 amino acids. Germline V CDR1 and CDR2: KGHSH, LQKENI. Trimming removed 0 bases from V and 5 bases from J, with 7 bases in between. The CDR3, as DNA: TGTGCCAGCTCACCACCGGAGCGTGAGACCCAGTACTTC. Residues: CASSPPERETQYF.

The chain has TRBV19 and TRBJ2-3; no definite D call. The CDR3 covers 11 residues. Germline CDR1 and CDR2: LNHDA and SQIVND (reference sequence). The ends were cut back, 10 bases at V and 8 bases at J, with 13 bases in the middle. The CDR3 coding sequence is TGTGCCACCAGTTGGTTGGGTACGCAGTATTTT. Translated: CATSWLGTQYF.

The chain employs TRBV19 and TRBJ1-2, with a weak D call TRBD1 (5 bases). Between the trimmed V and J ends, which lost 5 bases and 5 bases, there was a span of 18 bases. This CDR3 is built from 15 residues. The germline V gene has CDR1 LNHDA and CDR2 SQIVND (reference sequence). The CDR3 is CASSVATGPLYGYTF. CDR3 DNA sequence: TGTGCCAGTAGTGTTGCGACGGGACCGCTATATGGCTACACCTTC.

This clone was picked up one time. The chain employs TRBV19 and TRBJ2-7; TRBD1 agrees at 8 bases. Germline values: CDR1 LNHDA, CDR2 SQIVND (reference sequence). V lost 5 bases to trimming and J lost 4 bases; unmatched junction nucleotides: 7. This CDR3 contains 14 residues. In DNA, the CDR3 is TGTGCCAGTAGTCCACGGACAGGGCCATACGAGCAGTACTTC. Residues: CASSPRTGPYEQYF.

CDR3 DNA: TGTGCCACCAGCAAGACTTCAGACGGGGAGCTGTTTTTT. Amino acid sequence: CATSKTSDGELFF. The chain couples TRBV15 to TRBJ2-2; D is undetermined. Germline values: CDR1 LNHNV, CDR2 YYDKDF (reference sequence). The CDR3 consists of 13 residues. The ends were cut back, 4 bases at V and 7 bases at J, with 10 bases in the middle.